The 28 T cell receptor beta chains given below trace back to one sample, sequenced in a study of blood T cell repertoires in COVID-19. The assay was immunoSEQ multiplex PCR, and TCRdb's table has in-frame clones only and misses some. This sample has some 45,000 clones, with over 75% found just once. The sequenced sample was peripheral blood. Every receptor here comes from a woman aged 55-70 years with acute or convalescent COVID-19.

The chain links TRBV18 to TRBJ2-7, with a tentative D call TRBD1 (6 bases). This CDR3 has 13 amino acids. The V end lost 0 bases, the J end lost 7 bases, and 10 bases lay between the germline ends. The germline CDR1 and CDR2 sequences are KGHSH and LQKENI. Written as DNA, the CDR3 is TGTGCCAGCTCACCACCTGACAGGACAGAGCAGTACTTC. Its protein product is CASSPPDRTEQYF. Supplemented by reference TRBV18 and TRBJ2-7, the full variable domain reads NAGVMQNPRHLVRRRGQEARLRCSPMKGHSHVYWYRQLPEEGLKFMVYLQKENIIDESGMPKERFSAEFPKEGPSILRIQQVVRGDSAAYFCASSPPDRTEQYFGPGTRLTVT.

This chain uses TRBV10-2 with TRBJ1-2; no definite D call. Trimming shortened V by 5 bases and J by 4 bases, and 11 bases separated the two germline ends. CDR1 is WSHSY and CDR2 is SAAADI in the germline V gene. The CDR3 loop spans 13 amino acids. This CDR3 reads CASSSGSGYGYTF. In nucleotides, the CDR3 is TGCGCCAGCAGTTCTGGGTCAGGCTATGGCTACACCTTC.

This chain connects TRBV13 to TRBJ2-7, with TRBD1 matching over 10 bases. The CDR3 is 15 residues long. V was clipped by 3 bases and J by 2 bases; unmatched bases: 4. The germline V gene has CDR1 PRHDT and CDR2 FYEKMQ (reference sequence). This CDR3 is CASSLGQGITYEQYF. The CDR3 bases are TGTGCCAGCAGCTTGGGACAGGGGATCACCTACGAGCAGTACTTC. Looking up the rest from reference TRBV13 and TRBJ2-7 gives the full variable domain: AAGVIQSPRHLIKEKRETATLKCYPIPRHDTVYWYQQGPGQDPQFLISFYEKMQSDKGSIPDRFSAQQFSDYHSELNMSSLELGDSALYFCASSLGQGITYEQYFGPGTRLTVT.

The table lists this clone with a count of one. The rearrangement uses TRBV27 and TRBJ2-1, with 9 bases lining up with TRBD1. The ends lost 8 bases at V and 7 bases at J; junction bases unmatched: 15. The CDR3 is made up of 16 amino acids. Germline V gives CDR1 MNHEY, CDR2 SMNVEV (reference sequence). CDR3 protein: CASRPLGTGSRNEQFF. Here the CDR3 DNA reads TGTGCCAGCCGACCTCTAGGGACAGGGTCCCGAAATGAGCAGTTCTTC.

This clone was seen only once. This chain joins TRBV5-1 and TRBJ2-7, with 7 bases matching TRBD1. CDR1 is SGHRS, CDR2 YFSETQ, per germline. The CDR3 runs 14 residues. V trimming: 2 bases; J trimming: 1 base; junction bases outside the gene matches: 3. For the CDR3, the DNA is TGCGCCAGCAGCTTAATACAGGGGTCCTACGAGCAGTACTTC. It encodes CASSLIQGSYEQYF.

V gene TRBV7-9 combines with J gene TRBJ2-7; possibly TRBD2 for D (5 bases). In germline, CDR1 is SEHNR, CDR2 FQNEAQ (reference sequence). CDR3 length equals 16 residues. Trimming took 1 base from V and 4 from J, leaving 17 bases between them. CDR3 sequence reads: CASSLGVGGPNYEQYF. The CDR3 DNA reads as TGTGCCAGCAGCTTAGGGGTAGGAGGCCCGAATTACGAGCAGTACTTC. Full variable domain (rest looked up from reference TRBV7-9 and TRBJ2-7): DTGVSQNPRHKITKRGQNVTFRCDPISEHNRLYWYRQTLGQGPEFLTYFQNEAQLEKSRLLSDRFSAERPKGSFSTLEIQRTEQGDSAMYLCASSLGVGGPNYEQYFGPGTRLTVT.

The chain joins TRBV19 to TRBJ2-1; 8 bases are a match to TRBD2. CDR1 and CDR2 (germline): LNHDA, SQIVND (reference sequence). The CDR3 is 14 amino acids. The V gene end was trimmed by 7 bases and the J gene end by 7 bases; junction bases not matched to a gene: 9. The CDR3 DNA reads TGTGCCAGTAATTCCGGGGGGGCAATGAATGAGCAGTTCTTC. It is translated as CASNSGGAMNEQFF.

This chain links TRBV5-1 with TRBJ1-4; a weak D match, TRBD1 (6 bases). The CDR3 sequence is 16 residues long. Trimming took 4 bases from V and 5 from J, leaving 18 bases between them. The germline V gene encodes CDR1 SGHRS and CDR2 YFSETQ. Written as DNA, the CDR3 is TGCGCCAGCAGCCTCTATGGGGGCGAGCCCAATGAAAAACTGTTTTTT. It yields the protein CASSLYGGEPNEKLFF.

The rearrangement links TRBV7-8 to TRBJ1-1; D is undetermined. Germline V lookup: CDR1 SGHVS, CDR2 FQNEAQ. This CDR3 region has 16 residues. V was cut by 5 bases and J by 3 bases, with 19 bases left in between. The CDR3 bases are TGTGCCAGCAGCCCCAGGAGCGCGGGGATCGACACTGAAGCTTTCTTT. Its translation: CASSPRSAGIDTEAFF.

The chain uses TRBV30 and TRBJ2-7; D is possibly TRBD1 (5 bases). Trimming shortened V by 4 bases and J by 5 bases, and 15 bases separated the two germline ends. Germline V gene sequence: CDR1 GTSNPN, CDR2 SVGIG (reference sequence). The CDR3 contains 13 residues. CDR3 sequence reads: CAWTTAGNHEQYF. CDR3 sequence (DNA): TGTGCCTGGACAACGGCAGGGAACCACGAGCAGTACTTC.

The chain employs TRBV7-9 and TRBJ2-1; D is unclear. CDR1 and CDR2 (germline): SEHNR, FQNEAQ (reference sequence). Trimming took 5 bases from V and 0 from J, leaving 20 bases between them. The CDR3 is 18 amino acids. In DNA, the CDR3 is TGTGCCAGCAGCCCTTTAACAGTCTTAATGAGCTCCTACAATGAGCAGTTCTTC. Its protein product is CASSPLTVLMSSYNEQFF.

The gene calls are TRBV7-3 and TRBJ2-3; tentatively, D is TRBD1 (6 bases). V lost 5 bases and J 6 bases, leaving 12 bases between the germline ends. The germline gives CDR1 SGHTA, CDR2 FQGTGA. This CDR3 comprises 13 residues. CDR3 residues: CASSPTGPDTQYF. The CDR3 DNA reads TGTGCCAGCAGCCCGACAGGACCGGATACGCAGTATTTT.

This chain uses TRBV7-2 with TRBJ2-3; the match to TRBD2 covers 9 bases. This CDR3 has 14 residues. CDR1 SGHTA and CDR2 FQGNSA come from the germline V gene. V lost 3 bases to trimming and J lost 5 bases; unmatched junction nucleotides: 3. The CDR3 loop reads CASSFSGGKDTQYF. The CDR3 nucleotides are TGTGCCAGCAGCTTTAGCGGGGGTAAAGATACGCAGTATTTT. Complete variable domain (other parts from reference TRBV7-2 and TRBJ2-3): GAGVSQSPSNKVTEKGKDVELRCDPISGHTALYWYRQSLGQGLEFLIYFQGNSAPDKSGLPSDRFSAERTGGSVSTLTIQRTQQEDSAVYLCASSFSGGKDTQYFGPGTRLTVL.

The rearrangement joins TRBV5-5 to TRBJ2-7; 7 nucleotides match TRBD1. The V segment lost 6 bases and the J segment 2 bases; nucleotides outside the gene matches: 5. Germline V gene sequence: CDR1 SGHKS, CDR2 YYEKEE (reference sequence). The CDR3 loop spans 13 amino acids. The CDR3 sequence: CASIRDSTYEQYF. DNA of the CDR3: TGTGCCAGCATCCGGGACAGCACCTACGAGCAGTACTTC.

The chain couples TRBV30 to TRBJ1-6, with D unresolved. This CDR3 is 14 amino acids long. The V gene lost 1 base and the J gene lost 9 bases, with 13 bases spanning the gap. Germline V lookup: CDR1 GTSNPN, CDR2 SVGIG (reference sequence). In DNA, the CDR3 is TGTGCCTGGAGTGCAACACGTTCGGGTTCACCCCTCCACTTT. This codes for CAWSATRSGSPLHF. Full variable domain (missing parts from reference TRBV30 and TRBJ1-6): SQTIHQWPATLVQPVGSPLSLECTVEGTSNPNLYWYRQAAGRGLQLLFYSVGIGQISSEVPQNLSASRPQDRQFILSSKKLLLSDSGFYLCAWSATRSGSPLHFGNGTRLTVT.

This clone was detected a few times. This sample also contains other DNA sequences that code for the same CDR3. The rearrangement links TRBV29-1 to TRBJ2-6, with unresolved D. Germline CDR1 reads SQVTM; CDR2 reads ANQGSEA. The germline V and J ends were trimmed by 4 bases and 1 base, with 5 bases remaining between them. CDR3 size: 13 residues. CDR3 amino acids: CSVARSGANVLTF. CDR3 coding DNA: TGCAGCGTTGCTAGGTCTGGGGCCAACGTCCTGACTTTC.

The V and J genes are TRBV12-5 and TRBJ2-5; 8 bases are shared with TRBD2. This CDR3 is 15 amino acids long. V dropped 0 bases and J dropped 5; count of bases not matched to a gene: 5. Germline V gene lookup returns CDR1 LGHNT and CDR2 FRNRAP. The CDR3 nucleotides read TGTGCTAGTGGTTTGGTTCCGGGGGGGTACGAGACCCAGTACTTC. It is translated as CASGLVPGGYETQYF. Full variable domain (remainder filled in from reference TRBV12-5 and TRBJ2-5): DARVTQTPRHKVTEMGQEVTMRCQPILGHNTVFWYRQTMMQGLELLAYFRNRAPLDDSGMPKDRFSAEMPDATLATLKIQPSEPRDSAVYFCASGLVPGGYETQYFGPGTRLLVL.

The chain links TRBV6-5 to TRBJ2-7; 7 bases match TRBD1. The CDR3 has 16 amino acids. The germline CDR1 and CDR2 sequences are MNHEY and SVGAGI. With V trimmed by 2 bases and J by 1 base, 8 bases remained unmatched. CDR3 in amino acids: CASSYKAGQASYEQYF. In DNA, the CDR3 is TGTGCCAGCAGTTACAAAGCCGGACAGGCGTCCTACGAGCAGTACTTC.

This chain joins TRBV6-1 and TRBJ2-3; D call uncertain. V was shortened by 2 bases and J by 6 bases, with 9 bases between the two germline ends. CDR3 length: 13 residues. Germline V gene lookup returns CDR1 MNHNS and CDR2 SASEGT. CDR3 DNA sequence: TGTGCCAGCAGTGAAACGTACAGCGATACGCAGTATTTT. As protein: CASSETYSDTQYF.

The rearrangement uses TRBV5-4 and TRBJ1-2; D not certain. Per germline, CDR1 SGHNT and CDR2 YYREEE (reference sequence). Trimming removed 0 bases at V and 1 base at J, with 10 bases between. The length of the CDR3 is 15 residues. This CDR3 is CASSLVRGNNYGYTF. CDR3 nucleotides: TGTGCCAGCAGCTTGGTGCGGGGTAATAACTATGGCTACACCTTC.

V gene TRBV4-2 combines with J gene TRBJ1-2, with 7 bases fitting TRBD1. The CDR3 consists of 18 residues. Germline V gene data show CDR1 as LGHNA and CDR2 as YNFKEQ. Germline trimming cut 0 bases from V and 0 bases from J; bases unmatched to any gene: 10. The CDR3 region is CASSQEKGATGANYGYTF. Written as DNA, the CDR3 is TGTGCCAGCAGCCAAGAAAAGGGGGCGACTGGAGCTAACTATGGCTACACCTTC.

Here the CDR3 reads CATRTVTNEKLFF. The DNA for the CDR3 is TGTGCCACCCGGACAGTGACTAATGAAAAACTGTTTTTT. J is TRBJ1-4 and V is TRBV27; weak D call: TRBD1 (6 bases). Germline V gene data show CDR1 as MNHEY and CDR2 as SMNVEV (reference sequence). The V end was cut by 10 bases, the J end by 2 bases, with 11 bases between. The CDR3 is made up of 13 amino acids.

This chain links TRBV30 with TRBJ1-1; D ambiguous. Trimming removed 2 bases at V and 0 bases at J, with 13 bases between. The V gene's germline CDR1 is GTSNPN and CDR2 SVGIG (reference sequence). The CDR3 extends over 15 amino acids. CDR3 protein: CAWSRTEQLNTEAFF. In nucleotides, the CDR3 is TGTGCCTGGAGTCGAACCGAACAGCTGAACACTGAAGCTTTCTTT.

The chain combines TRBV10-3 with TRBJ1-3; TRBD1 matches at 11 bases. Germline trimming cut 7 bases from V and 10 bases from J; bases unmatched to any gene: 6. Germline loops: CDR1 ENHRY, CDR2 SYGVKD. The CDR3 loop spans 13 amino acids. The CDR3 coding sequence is TGTGCCATCACCCCGGACAGGGGGCTGACCATATATTTT. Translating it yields CAITPDRGLTIYF.

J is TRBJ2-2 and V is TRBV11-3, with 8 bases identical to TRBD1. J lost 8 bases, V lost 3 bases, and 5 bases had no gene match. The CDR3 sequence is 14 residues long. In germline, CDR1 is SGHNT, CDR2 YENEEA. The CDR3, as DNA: TGTGCCAGCAGCTTGCAGGGGGCGATGGGGGAGCTGTTTTTT. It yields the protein CASSLQGAMGELFF.

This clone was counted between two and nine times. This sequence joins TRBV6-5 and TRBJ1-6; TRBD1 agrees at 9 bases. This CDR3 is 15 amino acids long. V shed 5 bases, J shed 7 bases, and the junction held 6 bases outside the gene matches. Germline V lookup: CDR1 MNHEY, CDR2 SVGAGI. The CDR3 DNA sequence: TGTGCCAGCAGTCCTTGGACAGGGGAGAATTCACCCCTCCACTTT. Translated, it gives CASSPWTGENSPLHF.

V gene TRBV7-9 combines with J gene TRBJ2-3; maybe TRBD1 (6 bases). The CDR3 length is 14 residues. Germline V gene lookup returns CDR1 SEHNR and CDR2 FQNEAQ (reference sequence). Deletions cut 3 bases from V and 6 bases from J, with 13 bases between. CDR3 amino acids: CASSFRTVLDTQYF. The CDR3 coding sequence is TGTGCCAGCAGCTTCAGGACAGTATTGGATACGCAGTATTTT.

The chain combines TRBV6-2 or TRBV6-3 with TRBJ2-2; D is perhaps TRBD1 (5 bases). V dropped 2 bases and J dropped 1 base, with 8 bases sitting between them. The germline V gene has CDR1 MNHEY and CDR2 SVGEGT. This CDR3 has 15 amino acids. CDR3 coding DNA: TGTGCCAGCAGTTACGGGGCGGTGAACACCGGGGAGCTGTTTTTT. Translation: CASSYGAVNTGELFF.